These 27 T cell receptor beta chains were sequenced from one sample in a study of blood T cell repertoires in COVID-19. Measured with immunoSEQ multiplex PCR; TCRdb has only the in-frame clones, and not every one. The top ten hold around 10% of the sample, which has 250,000 to 300,000 clones, around 92% seen once. The sample consisted of peripheral blood. Receptors originate from a woman in her 30s with COVID-19, enrolled during active disease.

This clone is a singleton in its sample. This chain links TRBV5-1 with TRBJ1-6; TRBD1 matches 7 bases. V lost 0 bases to trimming and J lost 10 bases; unmatched junction nucleotides: 7. The CDR3 is 15 amino acids. Germline CDR1 is SGHRS and CDR2 is YFSETQ. DNA for the CDR3: TGCGCCAGCAGCTTGGGTGGAGGGGGCGACTCACCCCTCCACTTT. Encoded protein: CASSLGGGGDSPLHF.

Regarding this clone: A junction end diverges from the germline sequence, so it may reflect a read error. The J gene is TRBJ2-5, the V gene TRBV5-1, with D maybe TRBD2 (6 bases). Germline V CDR1 and CDR2: SGHRS, YFSETQ. The CDR3 has 17 residues. The CDR3 region has the DNA TGCGCCAGCAACTTGGGGGGAGTTTGGCGGGGAGGAGAGACCCAGTACTTC. Its protein is CASNLGGVWRGGETQYF.

This rearrangement joins TRBV7-9 to TRBJ2-5; D unresolved. Germline V lookup: CDR1 SEHNR, CDR2 FQNEAQ (reference sequence). Trimming shortened V by 5 bases and J by 2 bases, and 12 bases separated the two germline ends. The CDR3 runs 14 residues. CDR3 DNA: TGTGCCAGCAGCATGTACACAGCACAAGAGACCCAGTACTTC. This gives the protein CASSMYTAQETQYF.

This chain uses TRBV5-6 with TRBJ2-1; a weak D match, TRBD1 (5 bases). The CDR3 covers 14 residues. Deletions cut 2 bases from V and 9 bases from J, with 15 bases between. Germline V gene data show CDR1 as SGHDT and CDR2 as YYEEEE. In DNA form, the CDR3 reads TGTGCCAGCAGCTTACCCCTAGGCACAGGTGAGCAGTTCTTC. This sequence encodes CASSLPLGTGEQFF.

The chain has TRBV9 and TRBJ2-5; 15 bases match TRBD2. Germline CDR1 is SGDLS and CDR2 is YYNGEE. The CDR3 is 18 amino acids. The ends lost 3 bases at V and 5 bases at J; junction bases unmatched: 11. CDR3 residues: CASSDFTGLAGGKETQYF. The CDR3 DNA follows: TGTGCCAGCAGCGATTTCACGGGACTAGCGGGGGGCAAGGAGACCCAGTACTTC.

Notes on this clone: Within the sample, other DNA sequences also encode this same CDR3. This chain connects TRBV12-3 or TRBV12-4 to TRBJ1-5; D may be TRBD1 (5 bases). The ends were cut back, 3 bases at V and 4 bases at J, with 7 bases in the middle. CDR3 size: 13 residues. This CDR3 reads CASSFGGNQPQHF. The DNA for the CDR3 is TGTGCCAGCAGTTTCGGGGGGAATCAGCCCCAGCATTTT.

Here the CDR3 DNA reads TGCGCCAGCAGCTTGGTAGCGGGGAACACCGGGGAGCTGTTTTTT. This translates into CASSLVAGNTGELFF. This chain connects TRBV5-1 to TRBJ2-2; TRBD2 agrees at 7 bases. Germline lookup yields CDR1 SGHRS and CDR2 YFSETQ. The CDR3 is 15 residues long. Germline trimming cut 0 bases from V and 1 base from J; bases unmatched to any gene: 0.

V usage is TRBV6-6 and J usage is TRBJ1-6; D may be TRBD1 (5 bases). The germline gives CDR1 MNHNY, CDR2 SVGAGI (reference sequence). The CDR3 covers 17 residues. The ends were cut back, 5 bases at V and 6 bases at J, with 20 bases in the middle. As DNA, the CDR3 is TGTGCCAGCAGTCCCCGGCCCTTACGGGGGAGTAATTCACCCCTCCACTTT. This sequence encodes CASSPRPLRGSNSPLHF.

This chain connects TRBV2 to TRBJ2-1, with 8 bases that match TRBD1. CDR1 and CDR2 from the germline V gene are SNHLY and FYNNEI. The CDR3 runs 17 residues. V dropped 0 bases and J dropped 15; count of bases not matched to a gene: 19. The CDR3 region is CASSEAPLPQTGATGFF. As DNA, the CDR3 is TGTGCCAGCAGTGAAGCCCCACTCCCTCAGACAGGGGCGACGGGGTTCTTC.

This clone was observed a single time. Additional DNA sequences in this sample encode the identical CDR3. The chain combines TRBV5-1 with TRBJ1-1; weak D call: TRBD1 (5 bases). In germline, CDR1 is SGHRS, CDR2 YFSETQ. The ends were cut back, 1 base at V and 0 bases at J, with 10 bases in the middle. The CDR3 contains 15 residues. The chain's CDR3 is CASSLSEGLNTEAFF. As DNA, the CDR3 is TGCGCCAGCAGCTTGTCGGAGGGGTTGAACACTGAAGCTTTCTTT.

Here the CDR3 reads CASSQDPARGARETQYF. CDR3 coding DNA: TGTGCCAGCAGCCAAGACCCAGCGCGGGGGGCGAGGGAGACCCAGTACTTC. The chain has TRBV3-1 (or the pseudogene TRBV3-2) and TRBJ2-5; TRBD2 matches 8 bases. Trimming cost V 0 bases and J 5 bases; bases outside gene matches: 11. The CDR3 covers 17 residues. The germline gives CDR1 LGHDT, CDR2 YNNKEL (reference sequence).

The J gene is TRBJ2-1, the V gene TRBV10-1; no clear D. The CDR3 is 13 residues long. The V end lost 4 bases, the J end lost 6 bases, and 10 bases lay between the germline ends. From germline, CDR1 is WNHNN and CDR2 SYGVQD (reference sequence). Here the CDR3 DNA reads TGCGCCAGCAGTGGATTGCGTTCCAATGAGCAGTTCTTC. Its protein is CASSGLRSNEQFF.

CDR3 in DNA: TGTGCCAGCAGACCACCAGGACAGTACACAGATACGCAGTATTTT. It translates to CASRPPGQYTDTQYF. The chain recombines TRBV2 with TRBJ2-3; D is perhaps TRBD1 (6 bases). CDR3 length: 15 amino acids. From germline, CDR1 is SNHLY and CDR2 FYNNEI. Trimming removed 6 bases from V and 2 bases from J, with 15 bases in between.

As for this clone: The identical CDR3 is also encoded by other nucleotide sequences in the sample. The chain uses TRBV2 and TRBJ2-5; TRBD2 aligns across 11 bases. This CDR3 is 14 amino acids long. V lost 4 bases, J lost 2 bases, and 0 bases stayed unmatched. CDR1 and CDR2 from the germline V gene are SNHLY and FYNNEI. The CDR3 DNA follows: TGTGCCAGCAGTGGACTAGCGGGGCAAGAGACCCAGTACTTC. Its translation is CASSGLAGQETQYF.

The chain links TRBV4-2 to TRBJ2-7; 7 nucleotides align to TRBD2. Germline V lookup: CDR1 LGHNA, CDR2 YNFKEQ. With 4 bases clipped from V and 0 bases from J, the junction kept 3 bases outside the gene matches. The CDR3 extends over 14 amino acids. The CDR3 DNA sequence: TGTGCCAGCAGCCCAGCGGGGAGCTCCTACGAGCAGTACTTC. It translates to CASSPAGSSYEQYF.

In nucleotides, the CDR3 is TGTGCCAGCAGGCTGGAGACCCCGGGGACCTACGAGCAGTACTTC. Amino acid sequence: CASRLETPGTYEQYF. The V call is TRBV28, the J call TRBJ2-7, with D possibly TRBD2 on 5 matching bases. This CDR3 has 15 amino acids. In germline, CDR1 is MDHEN, CDR2 SYDVKM. The germline V and J ends were trimmed by 6 bases and 2 bases, with 17 bases remaining between them. Together with reference TRBV28 and TRBJ2-7, the CDR3 gives the full variable domain: DVKVTQSSRYLVKRTGEKVFLECVQDMDHENMFWYRQDPGLGLRLIYFSYDVKMKEKGDIPEGYSVSREKKERFSLILESASTNQTSMYLCASRLETPGTYEQYFGPGTRLTVT.

The chain is built from TRBV4-1 and TRBJ2-3, with 7 bases lining up with TRBD2. Trimming removed 5 bases from V and 6 bases from J; junction bases left unmatched: 14. CDR1 is MGHRA and CDR2 is YSYEKL in the germline V gene. CDR3 length equals 16 residues. The CDR3 sequence is CASSYSPGPGGDTQYF. CDR3 nucleotides: TGCGCCAGCAGCTACTCCCCGGGCCCCGGGGGGGATACGCAGTATTTT.

The sample holds a few counts of this clone. This chain joins TRBV6-6 and TRBJ1-5, with D tentatively TRBD1 (6 bases). Germline V gene data show CDR1 as MNHNY and CDR2 as SVGAGI (reference sequence). The ends were cut back, 6 bases at V and 2 bases at J, with 14 bases in the middle. The length of the CDR3 is 15 residues. CDR3 coding DNA: TGTGCCAGCAGCCCGACAGGACACCGCAATCAGCCCCAGCATTTT. This encodes CASSPTGHRNQPQHF.

This sequence joins TRBV27 and TRBJ2-1; D ambiguous. Germline lookup yields CDR1 MNHEY and CDR2 SMNVEV (reference sequence). The CDR3 sequence is 15 residues long. The V and J ends lost 6 bases and 6 bases respectively, with 18 bases between them. CDR3 DNA sequence: TGTGCCAGCAGGGCCCAAACTACCTTTACCAATGAGCAGTTCTTC. Its translation is CASRAQTTFTNEQFF.

J is TRBJ2-5 and V is TRBV4-1, with TRBD2 as a possible D gene (6 bases). The length of the CDR3 is 14 residues. V gave up 1 base and J gave up 4 bases, with 10 bases separating them. CDR1 and CDR2 (germline): MGHRA, YSYEKL. The CDR3 loop is CASSQVARGETQYF. The CDR3 region has the DNA TGCGCCAGCAGCCAAGTAGCGCGGGGAGAGACCCAGTACTTC.

This clone was seen just once. The genes are TRBV5-1 and TRBJ2-5; 10 nucleotides line up with TRBD1. The CDR3 is made up of 16 amino acids. Germline V gives CDR1 SGHRS, CDR2 YFSETQ. V was pared by 4 bases and J by 2 bases, with 8 bases of the junction left unmatched. CDR3 residues: CASSPLGTGEQETQYF. The CDR3 coding sequence is TGCGCCAGCAGCCCCCTCGGGACAGGGGAACAAGAGACCCAGTACTTC.

The chain carries TRBV2 and TRBJ1-1, with D possibly being TRBD1 (5 bases). This CDR3 spans 14 amino acids. Germline CDR1 reads SNHLY; CDR2 reads FYNNEI. V was cut by 5 bases and J by 5 bases, with 15 bases left in between. CDR3 region: CASSRNPGGTEAFF. The CDR3 bases are TGTGCCAGCAGTAGAAACCCCGGGGGAACTGAAGCTTTCTTT.

The chain joins TRBV5-5 to TRBJ2-7; a weak D match, TRBD2 (5 bases). The CDR3 consists of 15 residues. In germline, CDR1 is SGHKS, CDR2 YYEKEE (reference sequence). Between the trimmed V and J ends, which lost 4 bases and 3 bases, there was a span of 17 bases. CDR3 nucleotide sequence: TGTGCCAGCAGCCCATCGGTGGGAGTCTTCTACGAGCAGTACTTC. Translated: CASSPSVGVFYEQYF.

The CDR3 is CASSFGSGGSPLHF. CDR3 DNA: TGTGCCAGCAGCTTTGGAAGCGGGGGTTCACCCCTCCACTTT. The chain couples TRBV5-6 to TRBJ1-6, with D maybe TRBD1 (5 bases). The CDR3 is made up of 14 amino acids. The germline V and J ends were trimmed by 2 bases and 9 bases, with 12 bases remaining between them. Germline V lookup: CDR1 SGHDT, CDR2 YYEEEE.

This chain connects TRBV19 to TRBJ2-7; D might be TRBD2 (6 bases). The germline CDR1 and CDR2 sequences are LNHDA and SQIVND (reference sequence). The CDR3 is 14 amino acids. V was shortened by 7 bases and J by 1 base, with 14 bases between the two germline ends. The CDR3 nucleotides read TGTGCCAGTACCGCGGGGCCAAAATCCTACGAGCAGTACTTC. It yields the protein CASTAGPKSYEQYF. Supplemented by reference TRBV19 and TRBJ2-7, the full variable domain reads DGGITQSPKYLFRKEGQNVTLSCEQNLNHDAMYWYRQDPGQGLRLIYYSQIVNDFQKGDIAEGYSVSREKKESFPLTVTSAQKNPTAFYLCASTAGPKSYEQYFGPGTRLTVT.

J is TRBJ1-2 and V is TRBV20-1; D may be TRBD1 (5 bases). Germline-derived CDR1 and CDR2 are DFQATT and SNEGSKA (reference sequence). V lost 3 bases and J 0 bases, leaving 17 bases between the germline ends. The CDR3 has 16 amino acids. The CDR3 DNA is TGCAGTGCTAGTCCCCGTTTAGGGGCCGCTAACTATGGCTACACCTTC. This codes for CSASPRLGAANYGYTF.

This clone occurred once. The rearrangement links TRBV6-4 to TRBJ2-3, with D tentatively TRBD1 (6 bases). There are 13 residues in the CDR3. CDR1 and CDR2 (germline): MRHNA, SNTAGT. The V and J ends lost 4 bases and 3 bases respectively, with 8 bases between them. The CDR3 loop reads CASSGTATDTQYF. The CDR3 DNA follows: TGTGCCAGCAGTGGGACAGCGACAGATACGCAGTATTTT.